This T cell receptor beta chain was captured by sequencing in a study of T-cell reconstitution after alpha-beta-depleted transplantation in children. Notes on the study in general: In patients about two months after transplant, alpha-beta T cells reportedly arose from several hundred expanded graft clones. The main origin of T-cell counts and diversity one year after transplant was newly produced T cells.

As it was prepared, the TCRbeta library received unique molecular identifiers. One entry per CDR3 protein, called by TCRdb with MiXCR from the PCR reads. The table shows about 250,000 distinct CDR3 sequences, with more than 20% occurring only once. Turning to this clonotype: Its target is unknown.

The V segment lost 0 bases and the J segment 6 bases; nucleotides outside the gene matches: 8. This CDR3 is 17 amino acids long. Germline V gives CDR1 LGHNA, CDR2 YNFKEQ. The sequencing used PBMCs, mostly from graft donor cells, collected 360 days after TCRalphabeta/CD19-depleted stem cell transplant. The chain recombines TRBV4-2 with TRBJ2-2; 9 bases align to TRBD1. The receptor was derived from a female patient under 10 years old who had a stem cell transplant for congenital amegakaryocytic thrombocytopenia, so the T cells may come from the graft donor. Here the CDR3 DNA reads TGTGCCAGCAGCCAAGATACCACAGGGGGCACCCCCGGGGAGCTGTTTTTT. Translated: CASSQDTTGGTPGELFF.